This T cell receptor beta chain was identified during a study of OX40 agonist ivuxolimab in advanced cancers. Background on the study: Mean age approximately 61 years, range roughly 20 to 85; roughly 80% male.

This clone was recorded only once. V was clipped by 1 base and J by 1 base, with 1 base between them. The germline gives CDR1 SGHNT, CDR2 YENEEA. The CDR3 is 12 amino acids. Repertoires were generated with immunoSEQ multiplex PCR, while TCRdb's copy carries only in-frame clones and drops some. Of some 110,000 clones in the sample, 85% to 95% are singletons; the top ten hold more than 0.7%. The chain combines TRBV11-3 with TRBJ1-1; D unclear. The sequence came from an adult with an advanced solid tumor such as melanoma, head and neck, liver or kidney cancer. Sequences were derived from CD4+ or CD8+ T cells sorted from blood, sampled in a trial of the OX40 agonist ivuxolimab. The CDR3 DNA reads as TGTGCCAGCAGCTTAGCGAACACTGAAGCTTTCTTT. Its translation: CASSLANTEAFF.